Listed below are T cell receptor beta chains from one sample, sequenced in a study of shared clonotypes between healthy human individuals. The table came from immunoSEQ multiplex PCR; TCRdb's copy has only in-frame clones and leaves some out. Of over 1.5 million clones in the sample, approximately 98% are singletons; the top ten hold roughly 0.45%. The sample taken for sequencing was naive CD4+ T cells sorted from blood. The origin of the receptors is a man aged 25-45 years in good health. The CDR3 runs from the conserved cysteine through the conserved F or W. The D gene is left open where the match is weak.

TRBV28	TRBJ2-2	TRBD2	CASKTSGIYTGELFF	TGTGCCAGCAAAACTAGCGGTATCTACACCGGGGAGCTGTTTTTT
TRBV5-8	TRBJ1-5	NA	CASSLRINQPQHF	TGTGCCAGCAGCTTGCGCATAAATCAGCCCCAGCATTTT
TRBV6-1	TRBJ2-7	NA	CASSEIGNYYEQYF	TGTGCCAGCAGTGAAATAGGAAATTACTACGAGCAGTACTTC
TRBV15	TRBJ2-1	TRBD1	CATSTGTGVYNEQFF	TGTGCCACCAGCACCGGGACAGGGGTCTACAATGAGCAGTTCTTC
TRBV9	TRBJ2-2	TRBD2	CASSVGVRSGSLTGELFF	TGTGCCAGCAGCGTAGGGGTAAGAAGCGGGAGTCTAACCGGGGAGCTGTTTTTT
TRBV28	TRBJ1-1	NA	CASKLIMNTEAFF	TGTGCCAGCAAATTAATAATGAACACTGAAGCTTTCTTT
TRBV11-2	TRBJ2-7	NA	CASSPEDYSYEQYF	TGTGCCAGCAGCCCAGAGGACTATTCCTACGAGCAGTACTTC
TRBV5-6	TRBJ1-5	NA	CASSYWGRSNQPQHF	TGTGCCAGCAGCTATTGGGGTAGAAGCAATCAGCCCCAGCATTTT
TRBV7-2	TRBJ1-2	TRBD1	CASSLGQGYGYTF	TGTGCCAGCAGCTTAGGACAGGGCTATGGCTACACCTTC
TRBV10-3	TRBJ2-7	NA	CAISVHSRRDGEQYF	TGTGCCATCAGTGTGCACAGCCGAAGAGATGGTGAGCAGTACTTC
TRBV7-2	TRBJ1-2	NA	CASSLSKINYGYTF	TGTGCCAGCAGCCTCTCTAAGATAAACTATGGCTACACCTTC
TRBV9	TRBJ2-1	TRBD2	CASSVGLAAAREQFF	TGTGCCAGCAGCGTAGGACTAGCGGCCGCGCGGGAGCAGTTCTTC
TRBV7-2	TRBJ2-7	NA	CASRKTPVSYEQYF	TGTGCCAGCAGAAAGACCCCCGTGTCTTACGAGCAGTACTTC
TRBV10-3	TRBJ1-5	NA	CAVQDSNQPQHF	TGTGCCGTTCAGGATAGCAATCAGCCCCAGCATTTT
TRBV5-5	TRBJ2-1	NA	CASSSGAESYNEQFF	TGTGCCAGCAGCTCAGGGGCCGAATCTTACAATGAGCAGTTCTTC
TRBV28	TRBJ1-5	NA	CASSPLGQPQHF	TGTGCCAGCAGTCCCCTGGGTCAGCCCCAGCATTTT
TRBV4-3	TRBJ1-1	TRBD1	CASSQGDREDTEAFF	TGCGCCAGCAGCCAAGGGGACAGGGAGGACACTGAAGCTTTCTTT
TRBV5-1	TRBJ2-7	NA	CASSFRSSYEQYF	TGCGCCAGCAGCTTTCGGTCCTCCTACGAGCAGTACTTC
TRBV19	TRBJ1-1	NA	CASSKGNPEAFF	TGTGCCAGTAGTAAAGGAAATCCTGAAGCTTTCTTT
TRBV29-1	TRBJ2-1	NA	CSVEVTGVKDEQFF	TGCAGCGTTGAAGTAACGGGAGTTAAAGATGAGCAGTTCTTC